What follows are 19 T cell receptor beta chains derived from one specimen sequenced in a study of cytomegalovirus exposure and HLA in healthy donors. It was with 60 Vbeta and 13 Jbeta primers that the PCR ran. The protocol was immunoSEQ multiplex PCR, while the TCRdb copy is restricted to in-frame clones and leaves out a portion. This table has over 110,000 clones, 78% appearing once. Sequencing was done on a sample of PBMCs. These receptor sequences come from a female donor in good health and CMV-seronegative.

This chain links TRBV10-3 with TRBJ2-2, with 9 bases matching TRBD2. With V trimmed by 4 bases and J by 6 bases, 6 bases remained unmatched. CDR3 length: 15 residues. Germline CDR1 and CDR2: ENHRY and SYGVKD. The CDR3 reads CAISVRLAVSGELFF. The CDR3 nucleotides read TGTGCCATCAGTGTTAGACTAGCGGTATCCGGGGAGCTGTTTTTT.

The chain is built from TRBV5-1 and TRBJ1-4, with 7 bases identical to TRBD1. V was pared by 4 bases and J by 7 bases, with 7 bases of the junction left unmatched. CDR1 and CDR2 from the germline V gene are SGHRS and YFSETQ. The CDR3 consists of 14 residues. DNA of the CDR3: TGCGCCAGCAGCACAACAGGGGTAGCTGAAAAACTGTTTTTT. Amino acids: CASSTTGVAEKLFF.

The chain recombines TRBV6-5 with TRBJ2-7; 8 positions agree with TRBD1. Per the germline V gene, CDR1 is MNHEY and CDR2 is SVGAGI. V was pared by 5 bases and J by 2 bases, with 5 bases of the junction left unmatched. The CDR3 contains 14 residues. CDR3 DNA: TGTGCCAGCAGTCCCGACAGGGGCGCCTACGAGCAGTACTTC. Translation: CASSPDRGAYEQYF.

A remark on this clone: The junction and the germline gene differ at one end; a read error may be behind it. The chain joins TRBV6-1 to TRBJ1-2; D is unresolved. CDR1 MNHNS and CDR2 SASEGT come from the germline V gene. This CDR3 region has 11 residues. CDR3 residues: CASSGDYGYPF. CDR3 nucleotide sequence: TGTGCCAGCAGTGGCGACTATGGCTACCCCTTC.

This clone was observed a handful of times. The chain links TRBV19 to TRBJ1-4, with D unresolved. V was clipped by 9 bases and J by 8 bases, with 13 bases between them. The germline V gene has CDR1 LNHDA and CDR2 SQIVND (reference sequence). This CDR3 has 12 amino acids. CDR3 loop: CASREGREKLFF. DNA for the CDR3: TGTGCCAGCCGGGAAGGGCGGGAAAAACTGTTTTTT.

The chain is built from TRBV20-1 and TRBJ2-7; D gene uncertain. Germline CDR1 is DFQATT and CDR2 is SNEGSKA (reference sequence). With 6 bases removed from V and 3 bases from J, the gap between germline ends came to 6 bases. The CDR3 contains 10 residues. CDR3 coding DNA: TGCAGTGCACAAAACTACGAGCAGTACTTC. The encoded protein is CSAQNYEQYF.

The chain has TRBV28 and TRBJ1-1, with D unresolved. The V gene lost 1 base and the J gene lost 1 base, with 13 bases spanning the gap. The CDR3 length is 16 residues. From germline, CDR1 is MDHEN and CDR2 SYDVKM. For the CDR3, the DNA is TGTGCCAGCAGTTTATTAGGCAGTAACAGGAACACTGAAGCTTTCTTT. Its protein product is CASSLLGSNRNTEAFF.

The V and J genes are TRBV5-1 and TRBJ1-6; D possibly corresponds to TRBD1 (6 bases). Germline V lookup: CDR1 SGHRS, CDR2 YFSETQ. The CDR3 covers 16 residues. Trimming took 2 bases from V and 7 from J, leaving 16 bases between them. CDR3 region: CASSLGQRTANSPLHF. Written as DNA, the CDR3 is TGCGCCAGCAGCTTAGGACAGCGAACCGCAAATTCACCCCTCCACTTT.

The count of this clone is one. The junction departs from the called germline gene at one end, perhaps through a read error. The CDR3 coding sequence is TGTGCCAGCAGTCAGAGGGTGGTCTATGGCTACCCCTTC. Protein: CASSQRVVYGYPF. The chain uses TRBV5-6 and TRBJ1-2; D uncertain. Germline CDR1 reads SGHDT; CDR2 reads YYEEEE. The CDR3 totals 13 residues.

This chain links TRBV27 with TRBJ1-1; D is perhaps TRBD1 (5 bases). This CDR3 has 14 amino acids. Trimming cost V 6 bases and J 6 bases, with 17 bases left between them. Per germline, CDR1 MNHEY and CDR2 SMNVEV (reference sequence). As DNA, the CDR3 is TGTGCCAGCAGATTCCTAGTTATAGGGGCTGAAGCTTTCTTT. Translation: CASRFLVIGAEAFF.

V usage is TRBV6-6 and J usage is TRBJ2-5; D ambiguous. CDR3 length equals 15 residues. The germline CDR1 and CDR2 sequences are MNHNY and SVGAGI (reference sequence). The V gene lost 5 bases and the J gene lost 2 bases, with 15 bases spanning the gap. CDR3 loop: CASSLTVTLQETQYF. The CDR3 DNA sequence: TGTGCCAGCAGTCTAACGGTCACCCTTCAAGAGACCCAGTACTTC.

Concerning this clone: One end of the junction does not line up with germline, which may come from a read error. The V and J genes are TRBV5-8 and TRBJ1-2; tentative D call: TRBD1 (6 bases). CDR1 SGHTS and CDR2 YDEGEE come from the germline V gene. The CDR3 loop spans 13 amino acids. CDR3 amino acids: CASSLRARGGYPF. The CDR3 DNA is TGTGCCAGCAGCTTGAGGGCCCGCGGGGGCTACCCCTTC.

This chain uses TRBV15 with TRBJ2-5; D possibly corresponds to TRBD2 (6 bases). The length of the CDR3 is 18 residues. Trimming stripped 2 bases from V and 2 bases from J, with 21 bases between. Germline V CDR1 and CDR2: LNHNV, YYDKDF (reference sequence). The CDR3 nucleotides read TGTGCCACCAGCAGACCTTGGGGGGTTCAACAAAGGCAAGAGACCCAGTACTTC. It is translated as CATSRPWGVQQRQETQYF.

The chain has TRBV5-1 and TRBJ2-7; 8 bases fit TRBD2. Germline assignment: CDR1 SGHRS and CDR2 YFSETQ. Trimming removed 2 bases from V and 6 bases from J; junction bases left unmatched: 7. This CDR3 is built from 14 residues. CDR3: CASSFLRGAGEQYF. The CDR3 DNA is TGCGCCAGCAGCTTCCTGCGGGGGGCCGGCGAGCAGTACTTC. The full variable domain, rest sourced from reference TRBV5-1 and TRBJ2-7, is KAGVTQTPRYLIKTRGQQVTLSCSPISGHRSVSWYQQTPGQGLQFLFEYFSETQRNKGNFPGRFSGRQFSNSRSEMNVSTLELGDSALYLCASSFLRGAGEQYFGPGTRLTVT.

The chain employs TRBV4-3 and TRBJ2-5, with D perhaps TRBD2 (5 bases). This CDR3 region has 15 residues. The germline V gene has CDR1 LGHNA and CDR2 YSLEER. Trimming shortened V by 0 bases and J by 2 bases, and 10 bases separated the two germline ends. For the CDR3, the DNA is TGCGCCAGCAGCCAAGAGCTACGACTACAAGAGACCCAGTACTTC. It specifies CASSQELRLQETQYF.

With respect to this clone: Its ends do not fully match the called genes, so a read error is possible. V usage is TRBV7-9 and J usage is TRBJ2-1; D is possibly TRBD2 (5 bases). Germline CDR1 SEHNR, CDR2 FQNEAQ (reference sequence). CDR3 length equals 12 residues. The chain's CDR3 is CSSSSGINEQFF. As DNA, the CDR3 is TGTTCCAGCAGCTCCGGGATTAATGAGCAGTTCTTC. The full variable domain, completed using reference TRBV7-9 and TRBJ2-1, is DTGVSQNPRHKITKRGQNVTFRCDPISEHNRLYWYRQTLGQGPEFLTYFQNEAQLEKSRLLSDRFSAERPKGSFSTLEIQRTEQGDSAMYLCSSSSGINEQFFGPGTRLTVL.

In its sample, this clone was seen once. The chain combines TRBV27 with TRBJ1-1; D perhaps matches TRBD1 (6 bases). The V end was cut by 8 bases, the J end by 3 bases, with 13 bases between. CDR3 length equals 13 residues. Germline CDR1 MNHEY, CDR2 SMNVEV (reference sequence). The CDR3 nucleotides are TGTGCCAGCCGTCCGCACAGGGACACTGAAGCTTTCTTT. Protein product: CASRPHRDTEAFF.

The rearrangement uses TRBV5-1 and TRBJ2-6; 9 bases are shared with TRBD1. The V segment lost 3 bases and the J segment 1 base; nucleotides outside the gene matches: 8. Germline values: CDR1 SGHRS, CDR2 YFSETQ. The CDR3 extends over 18 amino acids. This chain's CDR3 is CASSSPGQGISGANVLTF. In DNA form, the CDR3 reads TGCGCCAGCAGCTCGCCGGGACAGGGTATTTCTGGGGCCAACGTCCTGACTTTC.

The CDR3 bases are TGTGCCAGCAGCCCAACAGGGGTTCGTGGCTACACCTTC. Translating gives CASSPTGVRGYTF. The genes are TRBV28 and TRBJ1-2, with 7 bases aligning to TRBD1. CDR1 is MDHEN and CDR2 is SYDVKM in the germline V gene. The CDR3 runs 13 residues. V was pared by 6 bases and J by 7 bases, with 8 bases of the junction left unmatched.